This T cell receptor beta chain is from a study of T cell changes during pregnancy in multiple sclerosis. Only one count was recorded for this clone. Profiled with immunoSEQ multiplex PCR; TCRdb holds only in-frame clones, not every one. Counted here are fewer than 55,000 clones, more than 75% occurring once; the ten biggest clones make up around 5.6%. V was trimmed by 4 bases and J by 2 bases, leaving 14 bases between them. The CDR3 covers 15 residues. Germline CDR1 SNHLY, CDR2 FYNNEI. This receptor was taken from a female donor in good health, enrolled as a control in a pregnancy study. The V and J genes are TRBV2 and TRBJ2-5; a weak D match, TRBD1 (7 bases). Sequenced here: CD8+ T cells from peripheral blood mononuclear cells, sampled after pregnancy. The CDR3 DNA reads TGTGCCAGCAGTGCCGGCAGGGGGGTGCAAGAGACCCAGTACTTC. It is translated as CASSAGRGVQETQYF.